The rows below give T cell receptor beta chains drawn from one sample of a study of spatial heterogeneity in lung cancer. TCRdb re-called the 5' RACE reads with MiXCR, one entry per CDR3 protein. The sample lists about 23,000 distinct CDR3 sequences, about 4.7% occurring once. The sequences come from PBMCs, collected at surgery. All receptors derive from a male donor with early-stage non-small cell lung cancer. CDR3s include the opening cysteine and the closing phenylalanine or tryptophan. Fields, in order: V gene, clone size, J gene, D gene, CDR3 DNA, CDR3 protein. A D gene is named only where the DNA matches it firmly. Some rows mark clone size as missing; the rest say once, few, many or name a class of expanded clone.

V gene: TRBV7-2
clone size: many
J gene: TRBJ2-7
D gene: TRBD2
CDR3 DNA: TGTGCCAGCAGCTTAAGCGGGAAGGGGTCCTACGAGCAGTACTTC
CDR3 protein: CASSLSGKGSYEQYF

V gene: TRBV29-1
clone size: many
J gene: TRBJ1-2
D gene: .
CDR3 DNA: TGCAGCGTACCTGGGGGCGCACTCCGAGCCAATCAGGGCTACACCTTC
CDR3 protein: CSVPGGALRANQGYTF

V gene: TRBV20-1
clone size: many
J gene: TRBJ2-7
D gene: TRBD2
CDR3 DNA: TGCAGTGCTAGACCCACTTGGACTAGTGGGTCCGAGCAGTACTTC
CDR3 protein: CSARPTWTSGSEQYF

V gene: TRBV28
clone size: many
J gene: TRBJ2-1
D gene: .
CDR3 DNA: TGTGCCAGCAGGACTCCCAACTCCTACAATGAGCAGTTCTTC
CDR3 protein: CASRTPNSYNEQFF

V gene: TRBV6-5
clone size: many
J gene: TRBJ2-7
D gene: .
CDR3 DNA: TGTGCCAGCAGTGGCTCCTCCTACGAGCAGTACTTC
CDR3 protein: CASSGSSYEQYF

V gene: TRBV10-3
clone size: many
J gene: TRBJ2-7
D gene: .
CDR3 DNA: TGTGCCATCAGTGAGTCAGGGATTGGGGGATTCTACGAGCAGTACTTC
CDR3 protein: CAISESGIGGFYEQYF

V gene: TRBV7-9
clone size: many
J gene: TRBJ1-5
D gene: .
CDR3 DNA: TGTGCCAGCAGCTTTTTCGGCCAGGGAGGCAATCAGCCCCAGCATTTT
CDR3 protein: CASSFFGQGGNQPQHF

V gene: TRBV3-1
clone size: few
J gene: TRBJ2-3
D gene: .
CDR3 DNA: TGTGCCAGCAGCCAAGATTGGCGGTATAGCACAGATACGCAGTATTTT
CDR3 protein: CASSQDWRYSTDTQYF

V gene: TRBV6-2/TRBV6-3
clone size: many
J gene: TRBJ1-3
D gene: .
CDR3 DNA: TGTGCCAGCAGTTTTTCTGGAAACACCATATATTTT
CDR3 protein: CASSFSGNTIYF

V gene: TRBV11-2
clone size: .
J gene: TRBJ2-3
D gene: .
CDR3 DNA: TGCGCCAGCAGCTTAGAGCCAGATACGCAGAATTTT
CDR3 protein: CASSLEPDTQNF

V gene: TRBV6-6
clone size: many
J gene: TRBJ2-1
D gene: TRBD1
CDR3 DNA: TGTGCCAGCAGTTACACGTTAGAGTACCGGGACAGGAGACACAATGAGCAGTTCTTC
CDR3 protein: CASSYTLEYRDRRHNEQFF

V gene: TRBV27
clone size: many
J gene: TRBJ2-5
D gene: .
CDR3 DNA: TGTGCCAGCAGTTTATCGAGGGGGGGTCAAGAGACCCAGTACTTC
CDR3 protein: CASSLSRGGQETQYF

V gene: TRBV3-1
clone size: many
J gene: TRBJ2-3
D gene: .
CDR3 DNA: TGTGCCAGCAGCCAAGCGGTAGATACGCAGTATTTT
CDR3 protein: CASSQAVDTQYF

V gene: TRBV20-1
clone size: many
J gene: TRBJ2-3
D gene: .
CDR3 DNA: TGCAGTGCTAGAGATCTGCTGAGAGGAATTGCAGATACGCAGTATTTT
CDR3 protein: CSARDLLRGIADTQYF

V gene: TRBV18
clone size: many
J gene: TRBJ1-5
D gene: .
CDR3 DNA: TGTGCCAGCTCACCTCAACCCTATAGCAATCAGCCCCAGCATTTT
CDR3 protein: CASSPQPYSNQPQHF

V gene: TRBV6-5
clone size: many
J gene: TRBJ1-6
D gene: .
CDR3 DNA: TGTGCCAGCAGTTACTCGGCGGGGACGGGAGGCAATTCACCCCTCCACTTT
CDR3 protein: CASSYSAGTGGNSPLHF